The 26 T cell receptor beta chains listed next were all sequenced from one sample in a study of OX40 agonist ivuxolimab in advanced cancers. Assay: immunoSEQ multiplex PCR; the TCRdb copy retains only in-frame clones and omits some. The repertoire holds 22,000 or so clones, around 84% seen once, with about a fifth in the top ten. This sample comprised CD4+ or CD8+ T cells sorted from blood, obtained in a trial of the OX40 agonist ivuxolimab. Source of these receptors: an adult with an advanced solid tumor such as melanoma, head and neck, liver or kidney cancer.

The V and J genes are TRBV27 and TRBJ2-5; a possible D gene is TRBD2 (5 bases). V lost 1 base to trimming and J lost 5 bases, with 11 bases between them. Germline-derived CDR1 and CDR2 are MNHEY and SMNVEV (reference sequence). The CDR3 length is 14 residues. The CDR3 DNA is TGTGCCAGCAGTTTATTGGTGACGGGGGAGACCCAGTACTTC. It is translated as CASSLLVTGETQYF.

The V gene is TRBV29-1, the J gene TRBJ1-1; D unresolved. Trimming cost V 5 bases and J 7 bases, with 8 bases left between them. From germline, CDR1 is SQVTM and CDR2 ANQGSEA. This CDR3 has 10 amino acids. The chain's CDR3 is CSVSLIEAFF. The CDR3 nucleotides are TGCAGCGTTTCCCTGATTGAAGCTTTCTTT.

This rearrangement joins TRBV14 to TRBJ2-7; D gene unclear. The CDR3 length is 15 residues. V gave up 2 bases and J gave up 4 bases, with 15 bases separating them. Germline assignment: CDR1 SGHDN and CDR2 FVKESK. CDR3 DNA: TGTGCCAGCAGCCAACCGGCAGTCGGAATTTACGAGCAGTACTTC. It specifies CASSQPAVGIYEQYF.

The V call is TRBV7-3, the J call TRBJ1-1, with D maybe TRBD1 (5 bases). Per the germline V gene, CDR1 is SGHTA and CDR2 is FQGTGA. The CDR3 has 15 residues. Trimming took 3 bases from V and 4 from J, leaving 15 bases between them. The CDR3 here is CASSFDPTGGTEAFF. The CDR3 region has the DNA TGTGCCAGCAGCTTCGACCCAACGGGGGGCACTGAAGCTTTCTTT.

Comments on this clone: Other DNA variants within this sample encode the same CDR3. The rearrangement joins TRBV9 to TRBJ1-6; D not certain. CDR3 length: 15 residues. Germline CDR1 is SGDLS and CDR2 is YYNGEE. V lost 0 bases to trimming and J lost 5 bases, with 9 bases between them. DNA for the CDR3: TGTGCCAGCAGCGTAGGAGGTAGCGATAATTCACCCCTCCACTTT. The encoded protein is CASSVGGSDNSPLHF.

The chain couples TRBV6-1 to TRBJ1-1; D ambiguous. CDR1 is MNHNS and CDR2 is SASEGT in the germline V gene. With 10 bases removed from V and 5 bases from J, the gap between germline ends came to 11 bases. This CDR3 comprises 11 residues. This chain's CDR3 is CAIQKGTEAFF. The CDR3 nucleotides are TGTGCCATCCAGAAAGGAACTGAAGCTTTCTTT.

This chain connects TRBV9 to TRBJ2-5; 10 nucleotides match TRBD2. The CDR3 sequence is 15 residues long. The ends lost 2 bases at V and 9 bases at J; junction bases unmatched: 10. CDR1 and CDR2 from the germline V gene are SGDLS and YYNGEE. CDR3 in DNA: TGTGCCAGCAGCGTTAGCGGGGGGACAGGAGAATCCCAGTACTTC. Protein sequence: CASSVSGGTGESQYF.

This chain connects TRBV11-3 to TRBJ2-1, with 8 bases that match TRBD2. Germline V gives CDR1 SGHNT, CDR2 YENEEA. This CDR3 region has 15 residues. V was clipped by 6 bases and J by 6 bases; unmatched bases: 10. CDR3 sequence reads: CASSPSTSGTNEQFF. CDR3 in DNA: TGTGCCAGCAGTCCTTCAACTAGCGGTACCAATGAGCAGTTCTTC.

V is TRBV28 and J is TRBJ2-2; unclear D gene. This CDR3 comprises 14 residues. The V gene's germline CDR1 is MDHEN and CDR2 SYDVKM. Trimming took 6 bases from V and 7 from J, leaving 15 bases between them. CDR3 bases: TGTGCCAGCAGCTCCACGGGCAGGAACGGGGAGCTGTTTTTT. This gives the protein CASSSTGRNGELFF.

The V gene is TRBV10-3, the J gene TRBJ2-7, with 8 bases that match TRBD1. CDR3 length: 11 residues. CDR1 and CDR2 from the germline V gene are ENHRY and SYGVKD. J lost 5 bases, V lost 10 bases, and 4 bases had no gene match. CDR3 amino acids: CASDRGDEQYF. DNA of the CDR3: TGTGCCAGCGACAGGGGCGACGAGCAGTACTTC.

V usage is TRBV7-9 and J usage is TRBJ2-3; D gene unclear. V dropped 1 base and J dropped 2 bases, with 10 bases sitting between them. Germline V lookup: CDR1 SEHNR, CDR2 FQNEAQ (reference sequence). The CDR3 has 15 residues. The chain's CDR3 is CASSLEEDLTDTQYF. CDR3 sequence (DNA): TGTGCCAGCAGCTTAGAAGAAGACCTCACAGATACGCAGTATTTT.

The V gene is TRBV19, the J gene TRBJ1-2, with a weak D call TRBD1 (6 bases). Germline V gives CDR1 LNHDA, CDR2 SQIVND (reference sequence). Trimming removed 9 bases from V and 3 bases from J, with 14 bases in between. This CDR3 is built from 13 residues. CDR3 nucleotide sequence: TGTGCCAGCTCGGGACACCGGGACTATGGCTACACCTTC. Protein: CASSGHRDYGYTF.

V is TRBV10-1 and J is TRBJ2-3; D uncertain. Trimming pared 7 bases from V and 5 bases from J, leaving 13 bases between. The CDR3 contains 13 residues. From germline, CDR1 is WNHNN and CDR2 SYGVQD (reference sequence). CDR3 sequence (DNA): TGCGCCAGCACCCAATCTGAGGAAGATACGCAGTATTTT. It translates to CASTQSEEDTQYF.

This clone was observed once. The chain combines TRBV7-9 with TRBJ2-5; tentatively, D is TRBD1 (6 bases). The DNA matches TRBJ2-7 better at its end, which makes the J call doubtful. The germline CDR1 and CDR2 sequences are SEHNR and FQNEAQ (reference sequence). CDR3 length: 17 amino acids. CDR3 residues: CASSGMDSFPIIYEQYF. CDR3 coding DNA: TGTGCCAGCAGCGGCATGGACAGCTTCCCCATCATCTACGAGCAGTACTTC.

The J gene is TRBJ2-4, the V gene TRBV15, with D perhaps assigned TRBD1 or TRBD2 (5 bases each). Trimming took 4 bases from V and 4 from J, leaving 11 bases between them. Germline assignment: CDR1 LNHNV and CDR2 YYDKDF (reference sequence). The CDR3 has 14 amino acids. The CDR3 DNA follows: TGTGCCACCAGCACCCGGGACGGTAAAAACATTCAGTACTTC. Translated, it gives CATSTRDGKNIQYF. Full variable domain (outside the CDR3, taken from reference TRBV15 and TRBJ2-4): DAMVIQNPRYQVTQFGKPVTLSCSQTLNHNVMYWYQQKSSQAPKLLFHYYDKDFNNEADTPDNFQSRRPNTSFCFLDIRSPGLGDTAMYLCATSTRDGKNIQYFGAGTRLSVL.

This rearrangement joins TRBV6-5 to TRBJ2-3, with D perhaps TRBD2 (7 bases). Trimming cost V 0 bases and J 14 bases, with 15 bases left between them. Germline V lookup: CDR1 MNHEY, CDR2 SVGAGI. The CDR3 runs to 13 residues. The CDR3 region has the DNA TGTGCCAGCAGTTACTCGAGGGGGAGGGAACTGTATTTT. It yields the protein CASSYSRGRELYF.

The chain joins TRBV2 to TRBJ2-7; 7 bases are a match to TRBD1. CDR3 length: 14 amino acids. Per germline, CDR1 SNHLY and CDR2 FYNNEI. Unmatched junction bases numbered 9, after V lost 4 bases and J lost 6 bases. CDR3 amino acids: CASSVFTGDREQYF. CDR3 nucleotides: TGTGCCAGCAGTGTATTCACAGGGGATCGCGAGCAGTACTTC.

The rearrangement joins TRBV11-2 to TRBJ1-1, with 9 bases lining up with TRBD1. The ends lost 3 bases at V and 11 bases at J; junction bases unmatched: 4. Germline values: CDR1 SGHAT, CDR2 FQNNGV. This CDR3 is 12 amino acids long. The CDR3 here is CASSFWTGEAFF. The CDR3 DNA is TGTGCCAGCAGCTTCTGGACAGGGGAGGCTTTCTTT.

The chain employs TRBV14 and TRBJ2-7; possibly TRBD1 or TRBD2 for D (5 bases each). This CDR3 is built from 16 residues. Trimming stripped 0 bases from V and 2 bases from J, with 14 bases between. Germline CDR1 and CDR2: SGHDN and FVKESK. The CDR3 nucleotides are TGTGCCAGCAGCCAAGATTGGGGGATTAGGGCCTACGAGCAGTACTTC. It is translated as CASSQDWGIRAYEQYF.

This chain links TRBV27 with TRBJ1-5, with TRBD1 matching 11 bases. The CDR3 covers 16 residues. CDR1 and CDR2 (germline): MNHEY, SMNVEV (reference sequence). Losses at the gene ends were 5 bases for V and 7 bases for J; bases not matched to a gene: 10. The CDR3 sequence: CASSRAGTGGRQPQHF. The CDR3 region has the DNA TGTGCCAGCAGTCGCGCCGGGACAGGGGGAAGGCAGCCCCAGCATTTT.

CDR3 loop: CAIMTGAYEQYF. Here the CDR3 DNA reads TGTGCCATCATGACAGGGGCTTACGAGCAGTACTTC. The chain links TRBV10-3 to TRBJ2-7; 8 bases fit TRBD1. The junction had 3 bases not matched to a gene; V was cut back by 7 bases and J by 4 bases. Looked up from germline, CDR1 is ENHRY and CDR2 is SYGVKD. The CDR3 covers 12 residues.

This chain uses TRBV6-5 with TRBJ2-6; possible D gene TRBD2, 5 bases. The CDR3 has 14 residues. Germline values: CDR1 MNHEY, CDR2 SVGAGI. Trimming removed 9 bases from V and 2 bases from J, with 11 bases in between. CDR3 in DNA: TGTGCCAGTCCATCCGGGACTGGGGCCAACGTCCTGACTTTC. This encodes CASPSGTGANVLTF.

This chain joins TRBV9 and TRBJ2-7; D perhaps matches TRBD2 (6 bases). CDR1 SGDLS and CDR2 YYNGEE come from the germline V gene. This CDR3 comprises 15 residues. The germline V and J ends were trimmed by 0 bases and 2 bases, with 12 bases remaining between them. CDR3 protein: CASSVEGSGPYEQYF. CDR3 DNA sequence: TGTGCCAGCAGCGTAGAGGGTAGCGGCCCCTACGAGCAGTACTTC.

V gene TRBV13 combines with J gene TRBJ1-1; D might be TRBD1 (5 bases). This CDR3 is 12 amino acids long. V lost 2 bases, J lost 5 bases, and 6 bases lay in between. Germline-derived CDR1 and CDR2 are PRHDT and FYEKMQ (reference sequence). CDR3 sequence: CASSLSGTEAFF. The DNA of the CDR3 is TGTGCCAGCAGCTTATCAGGGACTGAAGCTTTCTTT. Supplemented by reference TRBV13 and TRBJ1-1, the full variable domain reads AAGVIQSPRHLIKEKRETATLKCYPIPRHDTVYWYQQGPGQDPQFLISFYEKMQSDKGSIPDRFSAQQFSDYHSELNMSSLELGDSALYFCASSLSGTEAFFGQGTRLTVV.

This chain joins TRBV27 and TRBJ2-7, with no clear D. V lost 4 bases, J lost 5 bases, and 6 bases lay in between. The CDR3 sequence is 11 residues long. CDR1 is MNHEY and CDR2 is SMNVEV in the germline V gene (reference sequence). CDR3: CASSSTDEQYF. The CDR3 nucleotides read TGTGCCAGCAGTTCTACCGACGAGCAGTACTTC.

The genes are TRBV10-2 and TRBJ1-1; D is undetermined. Trimming cost V 0 bases and J 10 bases, with 12 bases left between them. There are 13 residues in the CDR3. CDR1 and CDR2 from the germline V gene are WSHSY and SAAADI. This CDR3 is CASSESVPIGAFF. Written as DNA, the CDR3 is TGCGCCAGCAGTGAGTCAGTCCCTATCGGAGCTTTCTTT.